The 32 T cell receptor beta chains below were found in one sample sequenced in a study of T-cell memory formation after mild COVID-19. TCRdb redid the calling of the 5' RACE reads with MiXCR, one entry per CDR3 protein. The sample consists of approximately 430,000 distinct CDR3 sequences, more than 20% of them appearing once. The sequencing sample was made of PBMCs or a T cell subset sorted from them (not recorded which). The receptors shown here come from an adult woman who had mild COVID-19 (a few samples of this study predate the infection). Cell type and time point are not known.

The CDR3: CASTLTSSGEQFF. CDR3 bases: TGTGCCAGCACCCTGACTAGCTCGGGTGAGCAGTTCTTC. V usage is TRBV12-3 or TRBV12-4 and J usage is TRBJ2-1; TRBD2 matches 7 bases. The CDR3 covers 13 residues. V was pared by 7 bases and J by 9 bases, with 9 bases of the junction left unmatched.

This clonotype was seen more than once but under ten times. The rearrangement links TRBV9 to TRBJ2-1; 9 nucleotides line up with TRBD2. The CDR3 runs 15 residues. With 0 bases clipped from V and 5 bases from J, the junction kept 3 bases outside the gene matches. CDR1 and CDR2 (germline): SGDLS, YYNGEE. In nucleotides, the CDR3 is TGTGCCAGCAGCGTAGCAGCGGGGGGAAACAATGAGCAGTTCTTC. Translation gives CASSVAAGGNNEQFF.

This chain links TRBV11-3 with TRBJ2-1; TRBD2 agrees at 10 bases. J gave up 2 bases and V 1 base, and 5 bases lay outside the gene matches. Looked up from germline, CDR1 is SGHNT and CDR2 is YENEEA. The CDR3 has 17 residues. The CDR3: CASSLVLLAGTYNEQFF. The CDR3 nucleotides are TGTGCCAGCAGCTTAGTGCTACTAGCGGGAACCTACAATGAGCAGTTCTTC.

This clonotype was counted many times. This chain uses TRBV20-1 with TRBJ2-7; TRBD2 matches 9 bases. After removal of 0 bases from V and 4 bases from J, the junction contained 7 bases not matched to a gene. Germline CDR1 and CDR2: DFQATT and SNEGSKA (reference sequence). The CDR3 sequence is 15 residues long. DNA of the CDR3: TGCAGTGCTAGAGACCCAGCGGGGGGCAATTACGAGCAGTACTTC. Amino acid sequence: CSARDPAGGNYEQYF.

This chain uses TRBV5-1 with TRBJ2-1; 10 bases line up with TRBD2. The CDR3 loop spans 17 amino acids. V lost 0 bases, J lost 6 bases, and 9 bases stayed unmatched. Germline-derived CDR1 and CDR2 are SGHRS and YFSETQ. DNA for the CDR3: TGCGCCAGCAGCTTGGACCGGGCTAGCGGGAGCGGCAATGAGCAGTTCTTC. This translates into CASSLDRASGSGNEQFF.

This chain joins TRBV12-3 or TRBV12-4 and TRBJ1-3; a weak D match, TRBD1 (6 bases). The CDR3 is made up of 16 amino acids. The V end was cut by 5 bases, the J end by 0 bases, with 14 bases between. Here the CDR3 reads CASSPPGQLSGNTIYF. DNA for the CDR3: TGTGCCAGCAGTCCCCCCGGACAGCTCTCTGGAAACACCATATATTTT.

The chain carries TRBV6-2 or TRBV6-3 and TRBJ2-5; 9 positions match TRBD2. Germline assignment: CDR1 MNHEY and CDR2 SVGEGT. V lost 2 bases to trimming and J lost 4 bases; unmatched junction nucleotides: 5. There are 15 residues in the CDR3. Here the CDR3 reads CASSYGQLAGETQYF. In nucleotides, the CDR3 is TGTGCCAGCAGTTACGGGCAACTAGCGGGAGAGACCCAGTACTTC.

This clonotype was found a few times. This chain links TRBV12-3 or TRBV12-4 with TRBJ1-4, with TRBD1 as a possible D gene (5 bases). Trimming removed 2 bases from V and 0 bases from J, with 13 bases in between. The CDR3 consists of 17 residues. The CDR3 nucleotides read TGTGCCAGCAGTTTAAGACAGCCAACATCAACTAATGAAAAACTGTTTTTT. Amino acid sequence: CASSLRQPTSTNEKLFF.

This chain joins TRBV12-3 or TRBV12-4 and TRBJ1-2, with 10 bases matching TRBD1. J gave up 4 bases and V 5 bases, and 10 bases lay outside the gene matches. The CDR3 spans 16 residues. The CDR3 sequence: CASSIAGGQGTYGYTF. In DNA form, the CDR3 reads TGTGCCAGCAGTATCGCCGGGGGACAGGGGACCTATGGCTACACCTTC.

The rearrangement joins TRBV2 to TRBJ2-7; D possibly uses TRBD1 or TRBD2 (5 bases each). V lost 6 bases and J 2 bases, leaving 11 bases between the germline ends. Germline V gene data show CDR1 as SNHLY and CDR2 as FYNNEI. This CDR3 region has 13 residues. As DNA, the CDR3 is TGTGCCAGCAGAGGGGACGTACCCTACGAGCAGTACTTC. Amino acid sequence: CASRGDVPYEQYF.

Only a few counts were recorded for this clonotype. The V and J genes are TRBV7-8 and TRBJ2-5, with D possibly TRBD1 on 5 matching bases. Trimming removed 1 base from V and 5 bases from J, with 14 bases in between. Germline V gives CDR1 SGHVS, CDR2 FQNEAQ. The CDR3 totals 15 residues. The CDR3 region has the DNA TGTGCCAGCAGCTTAGGTTGGATGGGGCAGGAGACCCAGTACTTC. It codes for CASSLGWMGQETQYF.

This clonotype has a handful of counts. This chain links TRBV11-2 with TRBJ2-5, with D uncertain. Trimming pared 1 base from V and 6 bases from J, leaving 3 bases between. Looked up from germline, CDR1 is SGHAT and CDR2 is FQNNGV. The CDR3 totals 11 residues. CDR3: CASSLGKTQYF. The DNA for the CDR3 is TGTGCCAGCAGCTTAGGAAAGACCCAGTACTTC.

This CDR3 reads CASSYAPGGFDGYTF. CDR3 nucleotide sequence: TGTGCCAGCTCCTATGCCCCTGGCGGGTTCGATGGCTACACCTTC. The genes are TRBV12-3 or TRBV12-4 and TRBJ1-2, with D unresolved. The CDR3 loop spans 15 amino acids. V was trimmed by 8 bases and J by 6 bases, leaving 22 bases between them.

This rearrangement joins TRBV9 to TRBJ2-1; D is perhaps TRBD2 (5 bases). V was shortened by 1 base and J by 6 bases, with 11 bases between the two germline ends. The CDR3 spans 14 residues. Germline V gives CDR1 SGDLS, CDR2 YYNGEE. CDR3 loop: CASSVQSAGNEQFF. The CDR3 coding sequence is TGTGCCAGCAGCGTACAGTCTGCGGGCAATGAGCAGTTCTTC.

The CDR3 DNA follows: TGCGCCAGCAGCCAAGACCAGAATCTTGGGGCTGAAGCTTTCTTT. This translates into CASSQDQNLGAEAFF. The chain links TRBV4-3 to TRBJ1-1; no clear D. Per germline, CDR1 LGHNA and CDR2 YSLEER. V was shortened by 0 bases and J by 6 bases, with 14 bases between the two germline ends. The CDR3 length is 15 residues.

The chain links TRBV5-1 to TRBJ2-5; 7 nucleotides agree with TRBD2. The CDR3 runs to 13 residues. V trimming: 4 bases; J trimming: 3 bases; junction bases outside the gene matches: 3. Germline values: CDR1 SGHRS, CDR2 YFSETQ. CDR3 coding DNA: TGCGCCAGCAGCGCGGGAGCGGAAGAGACCCAGTACTTC. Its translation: CASSAGAEETQYF.

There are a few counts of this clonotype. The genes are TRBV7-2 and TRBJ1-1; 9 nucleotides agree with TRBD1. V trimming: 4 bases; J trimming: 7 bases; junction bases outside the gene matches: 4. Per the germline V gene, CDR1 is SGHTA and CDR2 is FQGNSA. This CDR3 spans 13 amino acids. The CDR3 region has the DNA TGTGCCAGCAGCTCGGACAGGGGTAATGAAGCTTTCTTT. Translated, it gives CASSSDRGNEAFF.

CDR3 sequence: CASSPRQGVNTDTQYF. The DNA of the CDR3 is TGTGCCAGCAGCCCGAGGCAGGGTGTGAACACAGATACGCAGTATTTT. This chain links TRBV7-9 with TRBJ2-3; D may be TRBD1 (5 bases). The ends were cut back, 5 bases at V and 2 bases at J, with 17 bases in the middle. This CDR3 region has 16 residues. Germline CDR1 is SEHNR and CDR2 is FQNEAQ (reference sequence). Full variable domain (rest looked up from reference TRBV7-9 and TRBJ2-3): DTGVSQNPRHKITKRGQNVTFRCDPISEHNRLYWYRQTLGQGPEFLTYFQNEAQLEKSRLLSDRFSAERPKGSFSTLEIQRTEQGDSAMYLCASSPRQGVNTDTQYFGPGTRLTVL.

Written as DNA, the CDR3 is TGTGCCAGCAGCTTAAGGGGGGCTAGCGGGGACAATGAGCAGTTCTTC. This translates into CASSLRGASGDNEQFF. The chain uses TRBV7-2 and TRBJ2-1; 9 nucleotides align to TRBD2. Germline V gene data show CDR1 as SGHTA and CDR2 as FQGNSA. After removal of 2 bases from V and 5 bases from J, the junction contained 7 bases not matched to a gene. The length of the CDR3 is 16 residues.

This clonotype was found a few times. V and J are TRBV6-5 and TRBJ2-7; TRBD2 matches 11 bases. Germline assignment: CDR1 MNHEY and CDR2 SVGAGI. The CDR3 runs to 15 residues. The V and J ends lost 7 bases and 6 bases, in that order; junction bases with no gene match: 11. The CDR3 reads CASTKPGTSGSEQYF. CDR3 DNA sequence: TGTGCCAGCACTAAACCCGGGACTAGCGGATCCGAGCAGTACTTC.

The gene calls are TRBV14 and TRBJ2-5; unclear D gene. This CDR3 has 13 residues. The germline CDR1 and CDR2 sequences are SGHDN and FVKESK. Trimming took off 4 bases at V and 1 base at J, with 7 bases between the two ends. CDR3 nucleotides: TGTGCCAGCAGCCGATCGCTCCAAGAGACCCAGTACTTC. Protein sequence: CASSRSLQETQYF.

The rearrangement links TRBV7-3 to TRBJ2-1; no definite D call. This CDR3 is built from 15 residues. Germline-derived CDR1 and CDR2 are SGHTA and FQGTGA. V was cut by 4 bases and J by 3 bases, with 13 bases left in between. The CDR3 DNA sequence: TGTGCCAGCAGCTCGCAAGGGCTAGTCTACAATGAGCAGTTCTTC. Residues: CASSSQGLVYNEQFF.

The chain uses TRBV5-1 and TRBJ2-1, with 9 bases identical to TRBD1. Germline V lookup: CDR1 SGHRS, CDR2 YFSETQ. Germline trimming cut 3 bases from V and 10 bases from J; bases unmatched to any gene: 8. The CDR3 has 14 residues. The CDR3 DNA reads TGCGCCAGCAGCTCGGGACAGGGTAAGATCGAGCAGTTCTTC. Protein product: CASSSGQGKIEQFF.

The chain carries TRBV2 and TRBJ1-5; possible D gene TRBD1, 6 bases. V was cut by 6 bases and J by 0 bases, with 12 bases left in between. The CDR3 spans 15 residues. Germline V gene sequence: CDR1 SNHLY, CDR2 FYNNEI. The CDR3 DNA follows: TGTGCCAGCAGCGTGTACAGGGATAGCAATCAGCCCCAGCATTTT. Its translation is CASSVYRDSNQPQHF.

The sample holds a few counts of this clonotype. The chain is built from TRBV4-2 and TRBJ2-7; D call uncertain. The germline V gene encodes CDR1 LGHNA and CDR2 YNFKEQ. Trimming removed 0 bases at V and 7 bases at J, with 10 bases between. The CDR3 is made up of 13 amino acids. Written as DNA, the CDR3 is TGTGCCAGCAGCCAAGACGCAGCGAGAGAGCAGTACTTC. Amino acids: CASSQDAAREQYF.

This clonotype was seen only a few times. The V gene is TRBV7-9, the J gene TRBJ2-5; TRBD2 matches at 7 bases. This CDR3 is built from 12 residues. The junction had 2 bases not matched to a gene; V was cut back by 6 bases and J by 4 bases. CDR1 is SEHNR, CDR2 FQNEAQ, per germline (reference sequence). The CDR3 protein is CASRVAGETQYF. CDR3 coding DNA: TGTGCCAGCAGAGTAGCGGGAGAGACCCAGTACTTC.

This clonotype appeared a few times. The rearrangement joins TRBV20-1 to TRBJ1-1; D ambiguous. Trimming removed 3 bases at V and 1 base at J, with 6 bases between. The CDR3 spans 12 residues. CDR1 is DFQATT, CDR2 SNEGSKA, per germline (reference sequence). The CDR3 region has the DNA TGCAGTGCTAGCCAGGCGAACACTGAAGCTTTCTTT. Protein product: CSASQANTEAFF.

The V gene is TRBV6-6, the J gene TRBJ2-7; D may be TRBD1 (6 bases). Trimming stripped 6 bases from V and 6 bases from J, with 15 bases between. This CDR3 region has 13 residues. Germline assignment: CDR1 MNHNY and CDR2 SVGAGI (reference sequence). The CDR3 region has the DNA TGTGCCAGCAGCCGAACAGGGTGGGTCGAGCAGTACTTC. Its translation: CASSRTGWVEQYF.

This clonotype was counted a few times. CDR3 region: CASSPLGQGASNYGYTF. DNA for the CDR3: TGTGCCAGCAGCCCCCTCGGACAGGGGGCGTCTAACTATGGCTACACCTTC. This chain links TRBV12-3 or TRBV12-4 with TRBJ1-2; 11 bases line up with TRBD1. The CDR3 is 17 amino acids. Trimming at V came to 6 bases and at J to 0 bases, leaving 9 bases not matched to a gene.

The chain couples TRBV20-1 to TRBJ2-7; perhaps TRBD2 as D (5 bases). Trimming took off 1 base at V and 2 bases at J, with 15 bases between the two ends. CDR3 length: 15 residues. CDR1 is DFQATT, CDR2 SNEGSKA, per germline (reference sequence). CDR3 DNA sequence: TGCAGTGCTAGAGGTTCGGGTAGCGCCGCCTACGAGCAGTACTTC. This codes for CSARGSGSAAYEQYF.

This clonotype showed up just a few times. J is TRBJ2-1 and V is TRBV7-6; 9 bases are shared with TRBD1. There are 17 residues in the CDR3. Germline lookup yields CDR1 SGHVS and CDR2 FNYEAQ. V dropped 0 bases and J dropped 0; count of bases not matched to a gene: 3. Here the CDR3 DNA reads TGTGCCAGCAGCTTAGCCCAGACAGGGGGCTCCTACAATGAGCAGTTCTTC. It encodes CASSLAQTGGSYNEQFF.

CDR3 nucleotides: TGTGCCAGCAGCCCACGGACTCGACCCTACGAGCAGTACTTC. This gives the protein CASSPRTRPYEQYF. The chain joins TRBV11-3 to TRBJ2-7, with a weak D call TRBD2 (5 bases). The CDR3 is 14 residues long. Germline assignment: CDR1 SGHNT and CDR2 YENEEA. Trimming pared 5 bases from V and 2 bases from J, leaving 13 bases between.